The entry below describes one T cell receptor beta chain. No antigen is known for it. The sample comes from a study of CXCR3-negative and CXCR3-positive naive CD8 T cells. The CDR3 totals 15 residues. The germline gives CDR1 SGHNT, CDR2 YENEEA. Libraries of TRB cDNA were made by 5' RACE and carried UMIs. With the 5' RACE reads reprocessed, TCRdb shows one record per CDR3 protein and no DNA. Its listing shows fewer than 95,000 distinct CDR3 sequences. Naive CD8+ T cells carried a CD45RO-CCR7+CD27+CD95- phenotype. Whole-study findings and limits: Naive subsets had comparable surface CD5, so TRB CDR3 properties gauged TCR strength.

The chain combines TRBV11-3 with TRBJ2-2; TCRdb names TRBD1, which stays unverified in the absence of DNA. Sequenced material: naive CXCR3- CD8+ T cells from blood. Subset noted: CD45RO-CCR7+CD27+CD95- naive CD8+ T cells lacking CXCR3 (TNR3-). This TCR was sampled from a human donor in good health. Some clones in this sample may be carry-over from other donors' samples. The CDR3 sequence is CASSLEAGGNGELFF.